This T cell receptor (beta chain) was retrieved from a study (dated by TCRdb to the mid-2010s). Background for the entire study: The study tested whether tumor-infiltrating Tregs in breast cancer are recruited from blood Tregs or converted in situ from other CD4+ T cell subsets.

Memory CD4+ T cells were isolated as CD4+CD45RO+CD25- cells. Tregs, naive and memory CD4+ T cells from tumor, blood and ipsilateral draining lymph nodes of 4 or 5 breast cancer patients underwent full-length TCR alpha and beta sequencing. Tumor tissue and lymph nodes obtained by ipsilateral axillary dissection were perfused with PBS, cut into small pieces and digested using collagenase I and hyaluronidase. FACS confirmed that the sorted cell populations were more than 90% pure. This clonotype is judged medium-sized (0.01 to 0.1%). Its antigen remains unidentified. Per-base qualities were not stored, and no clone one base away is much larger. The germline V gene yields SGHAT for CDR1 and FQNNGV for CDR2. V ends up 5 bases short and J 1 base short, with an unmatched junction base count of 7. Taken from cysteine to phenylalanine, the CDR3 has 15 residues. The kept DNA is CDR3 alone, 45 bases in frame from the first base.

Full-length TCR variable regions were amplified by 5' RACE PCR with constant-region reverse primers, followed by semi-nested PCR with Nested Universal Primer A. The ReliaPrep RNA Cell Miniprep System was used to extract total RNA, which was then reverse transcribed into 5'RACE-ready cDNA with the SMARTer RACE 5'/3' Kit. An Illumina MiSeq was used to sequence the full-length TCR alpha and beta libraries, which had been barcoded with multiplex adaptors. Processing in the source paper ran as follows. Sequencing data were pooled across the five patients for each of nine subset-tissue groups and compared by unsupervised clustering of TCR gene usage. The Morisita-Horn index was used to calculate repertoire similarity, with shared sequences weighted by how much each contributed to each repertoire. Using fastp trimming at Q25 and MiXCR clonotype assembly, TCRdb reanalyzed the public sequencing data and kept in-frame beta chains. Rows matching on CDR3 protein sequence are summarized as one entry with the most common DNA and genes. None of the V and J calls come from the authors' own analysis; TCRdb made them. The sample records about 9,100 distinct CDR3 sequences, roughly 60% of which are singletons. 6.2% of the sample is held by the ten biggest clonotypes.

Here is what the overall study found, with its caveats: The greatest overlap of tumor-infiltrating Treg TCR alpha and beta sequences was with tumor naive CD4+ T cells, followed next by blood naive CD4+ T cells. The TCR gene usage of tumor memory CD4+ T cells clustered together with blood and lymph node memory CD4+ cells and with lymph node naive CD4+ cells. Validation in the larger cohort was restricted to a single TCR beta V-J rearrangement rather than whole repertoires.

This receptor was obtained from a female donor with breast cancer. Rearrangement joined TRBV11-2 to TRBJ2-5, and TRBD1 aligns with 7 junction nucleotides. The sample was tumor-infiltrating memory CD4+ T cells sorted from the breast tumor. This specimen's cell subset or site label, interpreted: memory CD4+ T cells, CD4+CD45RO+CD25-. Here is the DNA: TGTGCCAGCAGCGCAATTGAGGGGGCCCAAGAGACCCAGTACTTC. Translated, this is CASSAIEGAQETQYF.